This T cell receptor (beta chain) originates from a study of T cell repertoires and HLA-DP antigens. Whole-study context: DNA input averaged roughly 210 ng in sorted CD137+CD4+ and about 1,200 ng in pre-culture CD4+. Study-level results: Previously undetected clones averaged around 35% and 51% against the two alleles respectively.

Profiled with immunoSEQ multiplex PCR; TCRdb holds only in-frame clones, not every one. The sample lists about 89,000 clones; approximately 86% were seen once. A note on this clone: Its antigen is not identified.

The source is a man in his fifties or sixties in good health and CMV-seronegative. The sequenced sample was CD4+ T cells from PBMCs.

The CDR3 here is CASRTGTPGEQYF. The CDR3 DNA reads as TGTGCCAGCAGGACTGGGACCCCGGGGGAGCAGTACTTC. This chain joins TRBV28 and TRBJ2-7; the D call may be TRBD1 or TRBD2 (5 bases each). With 6 bases removed from V and 7 bases from J, the gap between germline ends came to 16 bases. Germline V CDR1 and CDR2: MDHEN, SYDVKM. This CDR3 is 13 amino acids long.